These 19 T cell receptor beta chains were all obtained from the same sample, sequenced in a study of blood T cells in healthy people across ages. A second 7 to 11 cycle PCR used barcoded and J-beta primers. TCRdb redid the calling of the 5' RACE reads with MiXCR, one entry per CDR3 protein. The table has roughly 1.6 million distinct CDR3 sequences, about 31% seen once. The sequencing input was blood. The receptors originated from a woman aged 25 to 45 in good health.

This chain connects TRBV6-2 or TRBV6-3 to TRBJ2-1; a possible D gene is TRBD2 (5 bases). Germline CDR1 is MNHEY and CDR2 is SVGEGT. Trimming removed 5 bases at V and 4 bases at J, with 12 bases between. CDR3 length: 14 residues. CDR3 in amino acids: CASSDWTGYNEQFF. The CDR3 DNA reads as TGTGCCAGCAGTGACTGGACTGGATACAATGAGCAGTTCTTC.

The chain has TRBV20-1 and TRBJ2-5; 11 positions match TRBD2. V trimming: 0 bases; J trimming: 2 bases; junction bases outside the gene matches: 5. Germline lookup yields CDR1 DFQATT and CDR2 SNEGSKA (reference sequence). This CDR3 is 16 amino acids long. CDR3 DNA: TGCAGTGCTAGAGAGCCTAGCGGGGGGCTACAAGAGACCCAGTACTTC. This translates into CSAREPSGGLQETQYF.

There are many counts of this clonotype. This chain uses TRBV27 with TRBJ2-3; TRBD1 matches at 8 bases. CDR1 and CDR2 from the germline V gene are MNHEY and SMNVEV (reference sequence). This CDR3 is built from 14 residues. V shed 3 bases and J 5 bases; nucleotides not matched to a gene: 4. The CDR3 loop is CASSFRRGQDTQYF. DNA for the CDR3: TGTGCCAGCAGTTTCCGCAGGGGGCAAGATACGCAGTATTTT.

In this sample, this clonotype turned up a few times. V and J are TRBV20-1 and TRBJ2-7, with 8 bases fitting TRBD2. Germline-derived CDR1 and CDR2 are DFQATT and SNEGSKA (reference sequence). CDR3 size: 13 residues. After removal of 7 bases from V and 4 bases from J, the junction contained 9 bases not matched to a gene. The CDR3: CSVASGGWYEQYF. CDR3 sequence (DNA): TGCAGTGTTGCGAGCGGGGGCTGGTACGAGCAGTACTTC.

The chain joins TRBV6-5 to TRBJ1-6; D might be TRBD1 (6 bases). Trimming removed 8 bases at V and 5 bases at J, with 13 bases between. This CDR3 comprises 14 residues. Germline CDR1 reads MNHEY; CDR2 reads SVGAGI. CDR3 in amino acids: CASGGGQNNSPLHF. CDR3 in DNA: TGTGCCAGCGGCGGGGGGCAGAATAATTCACCCCTCCACTTT.

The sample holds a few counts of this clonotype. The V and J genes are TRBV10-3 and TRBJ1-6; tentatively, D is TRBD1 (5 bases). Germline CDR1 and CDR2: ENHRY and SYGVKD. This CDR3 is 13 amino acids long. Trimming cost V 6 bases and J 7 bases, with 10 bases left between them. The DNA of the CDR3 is TGTGCCATCAGGGGGGACCTAAATTCACCCCTCCACTTT. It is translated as CAIRGDLNSPLHF.

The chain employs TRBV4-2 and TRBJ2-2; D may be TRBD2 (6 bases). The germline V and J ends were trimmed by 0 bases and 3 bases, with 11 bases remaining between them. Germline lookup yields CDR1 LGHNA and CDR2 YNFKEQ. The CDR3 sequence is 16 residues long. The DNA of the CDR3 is TGTGCCAGCAGCCAAGATATGGGAGGCCACACCGGGGAGCTGTTTTTT. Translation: CASSQDMGGHTGELFF.

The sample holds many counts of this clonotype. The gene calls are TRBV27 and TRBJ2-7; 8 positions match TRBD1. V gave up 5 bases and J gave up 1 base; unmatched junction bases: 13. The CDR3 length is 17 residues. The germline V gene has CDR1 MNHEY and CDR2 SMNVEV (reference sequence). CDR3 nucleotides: TGTGCCAGCAGTCCCACGCCGGGACAGGCTTCGTCCTACGAGCAGTACTTC. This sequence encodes CASSPTPGQASSYEQYF.

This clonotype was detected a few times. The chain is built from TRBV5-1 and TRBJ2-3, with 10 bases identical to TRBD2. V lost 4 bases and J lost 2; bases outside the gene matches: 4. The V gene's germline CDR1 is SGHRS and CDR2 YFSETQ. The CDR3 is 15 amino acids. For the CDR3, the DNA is TGCGCCAGCAGCGAGAGCGGGAGGGACACAGATACGCAGTATTTT. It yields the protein CASSESGRDTDTQYF.

CDR3 protein: CASSFTRQTINYGYTF. The CDR3 DNA follows: TGTGCCAGCAGTTTTACACGACAGACGATTAACTATGGCTACACCTTC. This rearrangement joins TRBV28 to TRBJ1-2; a weak D match, TRBD1 (5 bases). Germline V CDR1 and CDR2: MDHEN, SYDVKM. CDR3 size: 16 residues. V dropped 3 bases and J dropped 1 base, with 15 bases sitting between them.

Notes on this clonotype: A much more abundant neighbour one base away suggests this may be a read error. The CDR3 here is CASGSRGDTQYF. CDR3 nucleotide sequence: TGTGCCAGCGGCTCCCGGGGGGATACGCAGTATTTT. The genes are TRBV27 and TRBJ2-3; the D gene is possibly TRBD2 (6 bases). The CDR3 is made up of 12 amino acids. Trimming stripped 8 bases from V and 6 bases from J, with 12 bases between. Looked up from germline, CDR1 is MNHEY and CDR2 is SMNVEV (reference sequence).

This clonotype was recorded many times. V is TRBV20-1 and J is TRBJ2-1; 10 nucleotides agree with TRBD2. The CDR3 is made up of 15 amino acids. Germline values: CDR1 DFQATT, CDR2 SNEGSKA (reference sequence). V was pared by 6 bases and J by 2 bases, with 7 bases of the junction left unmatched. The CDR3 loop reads CSAPGGLAAYNEQFF. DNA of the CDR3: TGCAGTGCGCCGGGTGGACTAGCGGCCTACAATGAGCAGTTCTTC.

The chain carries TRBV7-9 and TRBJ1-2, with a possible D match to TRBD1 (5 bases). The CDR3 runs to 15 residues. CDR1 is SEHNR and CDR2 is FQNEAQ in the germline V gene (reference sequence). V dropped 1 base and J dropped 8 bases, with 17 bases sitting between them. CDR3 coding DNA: TGTGCCAGCAGCTTAGGGGTCGGACGGGGACTGGGCTACACCTTC. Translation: CASSLGVGRGLGYTF.

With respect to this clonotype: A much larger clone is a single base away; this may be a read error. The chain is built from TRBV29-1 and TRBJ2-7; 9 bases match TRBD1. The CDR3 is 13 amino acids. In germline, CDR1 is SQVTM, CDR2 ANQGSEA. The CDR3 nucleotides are TGCAGCGCATGGACAGGGGCCTCCTACAAGCAGTACTTC. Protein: CSAWTGASYKQYF.

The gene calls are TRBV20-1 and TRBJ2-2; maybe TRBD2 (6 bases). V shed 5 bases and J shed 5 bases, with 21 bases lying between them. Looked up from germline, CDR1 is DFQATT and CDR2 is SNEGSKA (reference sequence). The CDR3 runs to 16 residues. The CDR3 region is CSAGGDGSSRTGELFF. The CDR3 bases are TGCAGTGCTGGCGGCGACGGGAGTAGCCGGACCGGGGAGCTGTTTTTT.

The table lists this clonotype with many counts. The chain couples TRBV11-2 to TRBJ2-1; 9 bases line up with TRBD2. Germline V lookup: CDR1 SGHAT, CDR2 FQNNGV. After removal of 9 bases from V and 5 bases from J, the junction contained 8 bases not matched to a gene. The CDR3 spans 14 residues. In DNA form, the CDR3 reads TGTGCCAGTCATCCGACTAGCGGCCACAATGAGCAGTTCTTC. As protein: CASHPTSGHNEQFF.

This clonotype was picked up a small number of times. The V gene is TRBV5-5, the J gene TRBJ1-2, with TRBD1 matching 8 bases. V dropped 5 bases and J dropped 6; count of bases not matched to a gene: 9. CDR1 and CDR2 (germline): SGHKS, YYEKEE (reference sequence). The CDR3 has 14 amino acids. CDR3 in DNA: TGTGCCAGCAGGCGTACAGGGGGGTCTGATGGCTACACCTTC. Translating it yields CASRRTGGSDGYTF.

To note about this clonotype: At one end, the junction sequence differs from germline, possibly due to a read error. The CDR3 DNA sequence: TGTGCCAGCAGTTTGGACAGGGGTCCTAGGGGGGAAGCTTTCTTT. Its protein is CASSLDRGPRGEAFF. This rearrangement joins TRBV5-5 to TRBJ1-1, with 9 bases matching TRBD1. The length of the CDR3 is 15 residues. The V gene's germline CDR1 is SGHKS and CDR2 YYEKEE (reference sequence).

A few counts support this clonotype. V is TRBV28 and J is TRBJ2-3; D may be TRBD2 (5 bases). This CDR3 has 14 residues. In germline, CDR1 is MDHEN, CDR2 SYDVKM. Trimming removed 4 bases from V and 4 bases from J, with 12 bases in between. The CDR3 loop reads CASSSNGGADTQYF. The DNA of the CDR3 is TGTGCCAGCAGTTCAAACGGAGGAGCAGATACGCAGTATTTT.